Each of the 24 T cell receptor beta chains below was sequenced from the same sample in a study of T cells after posttransplantation cyclophosphamide. Assay: immunoSEQ multiplex PCR; the TCRdb copy retains only in-frame clones and omits some. The sample consists of around 4,800 clones, over 75% of them appearing once. Methotrexate plus calcineurin inhibitor accompanied controls' myeloablative marrow transplants; sampling was 1 year later. Here the sequenced sample was PBMCs, taken after an allogeneic stem cell transplant with a calcineurin inhibitor and methotrexate. The receptors shown here come from a male patient aged 40 to 50 who received an allogeneic stem cell transplant from an unrelated donor, was CMV-positive, and had chronic GVHD only. Some T cells may have come from the graft donor.

This clone was seen a handful of times. This chain links TRBV5-1 with TRBJ2-7, with 8 bases aligning to TRBD2. The length of the CDR3 is 15 residues. J lost 7 bases, V lost 0 bases, and 9 bases had no gene match. Germline-derived CDR1 and CDR2 are SGHRS and YFSETQ. The CDR3 loop is CASSLAMTSDGEQYF. Written as DNA, the CDR3 is TGCGCCAGCAGCTTGGCGATGACTAGCGACGGGGAGCAGTACTTC.

The CDR3 region is CSGQDNYGYTF. The CDR3 DNA is TGCAGCGGACAGGATAACTATGGCTACACCTTC. V usage is TRBV20-1 and J usage is TRBJ1-2; 7 nucleotides agree with TRBD1. This CDR3 comprises 11 residues. Germline V lookup: CDR1 DFQATT, CDR2 SNEGSKA (reference sequence).

V gene TRBV7-9 combines with J gene TRBJ2-5; TRBD2 agrees at 14 bases. The CDR3 spans 16 residues. Germline-derived CDR1 and CDR2 are SEHNR and FQNEAQ (reference sequence). Trimming removed 4 bases from V and 3 bases from J; junction bases left unmatched: 4. The CDR3 reads CASSSGTSGSKETQYF. The DNA for the CDR3 is TGTGCCAGCAGCTCCGGGACTAGCGGGAGTAAAGAGACCCAGTACTTC. Combining the CDR3 with reference TRBV7-9 and TRBJ2-5 gives the whole variable domain DTGVSQNPRHKITKRGQNVTFRCDPISEHNRLYWYRQTLGQGPEFLTYFQNEAQLEKSRLLSDRFSAERPKGSFSTLEIQRTEQGDSAMYLCASSSGTSGSKETQYFGPGTRLLVL.

The rearrangement links TRBV19 to TRBJ2-7; a possible D gene is TRBD1 (5 bases). The germline V and J ends were trimmed by 6 bases and 7 bases, with 13 bases remaining between them. The CDR3 spans 12 residues. Germline CDR1 reads LNHDA; CDR2 reads SQIVND (reference sequence). The CDR3 is CASSLGLGEQYF. In nucleotides, the CDR3 is TGTGCCAGTAGCCTGGGGCTTGGGGAGCAGTACTTC.

The chain joins TRBV7-8 to TRBJ2-5, with a weak D call TRBD1 (6 bases). The CDR3 covers 13 residues. V gave up 4 bases and J gave up 4 bases, with 10 bases separating them. Germline values: CDR1 SGHVS, CDR2 FQNEAQ. The chain's CDR3 is CASSSGTSETQYF. The CDR3 nucleotides are TGTGCCAGCAGCTCCGGGACATCAGAGACCCAGTACTTC.

J is TRBJ1-5 and V is TRBV7-2; TRBD1 agrees at 8 bases. Germline V gene sequence: CDR1 SGHTA, CDR2 FQGNSA. The CDR3 spans 14 residues. V lost 3 bases and J lost 7; bases outside the gene matches: 5. The CDR3 DNA reads as TGTGCCAGCAGCTTTGACAGGGGAGGACAGCCCCAGCATTTT. It translates to CASSFDRGGQPQHF. Filled out from reference TRBV7-2 and TRBJ1-5, the complete variable domain reads GAGVSQSPSNKVTEKGKDVELRCDPISGHTALYWYRQSLGQGLEFLIYFQGNSAPDKSGLPSDRFSAERTGGSVSTLTIQRTQQEDSAVYLCASSFDRGGQPQHFGDGTRLSIL.

CDR3 loop: CASSFSGLAAVHEQYF. The CDR3 bases are TGTGCCAGCAGTTTCTCTGGACTAGCGGCAGTCCACGAGCAGTACTTC. The chain is built from TRBV27 and TRBJ2-7; 10 nucleotides align to TRBD2. CDR3 length equals 16 residues. Germline trimming cut 3 bases from V and 5 bases from J; bases unmatched to any gene: 10. Germline V gene data show CDR1 as MNHEY and CDR2 as SMNVEV (reference sequence).

The chain carries TRBV27 and TRBJ1-2, with a possible D match to TRBD1 (5 bases). Germline lookup yields CDR1 MNHEY and CDR2 SMNVEV (reference sequence). V was pared by 6 bases and J by 3 bases, with 11 bases between. This CDR3 region has 13 residues. CDR3 residues: CASSSQAYYGYTF. The CDR3 DNA sequence: TGTGCCAGCAGCTCACAGGCCTACTATGGCTACACCTTC.

The rearrangement uses TRBV7-2 and TRBJ1-2; 8 bases align to TRBD1. V shed 5 bases, J shed 4 bases, and the junction held 9 bases outside the gene matches. The CDR3 loop spans 15 amino acids. Germline V gene data show CDR1 as SGHTA and CDR2 as FQGNSA. The CDR3 DNA reads TGTGCCAGCAGCACCACAGGGGGGATAGGCTATGGCTACACCTTC. It translates to CASSTTGGIGYGYTF.

The gene calls are TRBV2 and TRBJ2-1; 8 bases are a match to TRBD2. The CDR3 is made up of 15 amino acids. CDR1 SNHLY and CDR2 FYNNEI come from the germline V gene. Germline trimming cut 5 bases from V and 0 bases from J; bases unmatched to any gene: 3. The CDR3, as DNA: TGTGCCAGCAGTCGACTAGCGTTCTCCTACAATGAGCAGTTCTTC. The encoded protein is CASSRLAFSYNEQFF.

The chain uses TRBV7-6 and TRBJ2-6; maybe TRBD1 (5 bases). V lost 1 base and J lost 0, with 7 bases in between. CDR3 length: 16 amino acids. Germline lookup yields CDR1 SGHVS and CDR2 FNYEAQ. CDR3 region: CASSLDRNSGANVLTF. In nucleotides, the CDR3 is TGTGCCAGCAGCTTAGACAGGAACTCTGGGGCCAACGTCCTGACTTTC.

This sequence joins TRBV4-1 and TRBJ2-3; the match to TRBD2 covers 11 bases. The CDR3 spans 19 residues. V lost 0 bases to trimming and J lost 3 bases; unmatched junction nucleotides: 11. The germline gives CDR1 MGHRA, CDR2 YSYEKL. As DNA, the CDR3 is TGCGCCAGCAGCCAAGACCCTACCTTAGCGGGAGGGCTGACAGATACGCAGTATTTT. This gives the protein CASSQDPTLAGGLTDTQYF.

DNA of the CDR3: TGTGCCTGGGAGAAAGGGGTCCGCTACACCTTC. It yields the protein CAWEKGVRYTF. This chain uses TRBV30 with TRBJ1-2; D might be TRBD1 (5 bases). Trimming pared 5 bases from V and 9 bases from J, leaving 13 bases between. The CDR3 has 11 residues. The V gene's germline CDR1 is GTSNPN and CDR2 SVGIG (reference sequence).

The chain employs TRBV15 and TRBJ1-2; the match to TRBD1 covers 7 bases. The germline V gene has CDR1 LNHNV and CDR2 YYDKDF (reference sequence). J lost 4 bases, V lost 3 bases, and 5 bases had no gene match. This CDR3 contains 14 residues. CDR3 region: CATSRWDSSYGYTF. CDR3 bases: TGTGCCACCAGCAGGTGGGACAGTTCCTATGGCTACACCTTC.

The chain uses TRBV19 and TRBJ1-6, with D perhaps matching TRBD1 (5 bases). V shed 8 bases and J shed 6 bases, with 14 bases lying between them. The CDR3 has 14 residues. Germline loops: CDR1 LNHDA, CDR2 SQIVND (reference sequence). The DNA of the CDR3 is TGTGCCAGTGAGAACCAGGGCGGTAATTCACCCCTCCACTTT. This gives the protein CASENQGGNSPLHF.

This clone rates as large. The chain has TRBV7-9 and TRBJ2-7; 7 bases line up with TRBD2. CDR3 length: 13 amino acids. V gave up 5 bases and J gave up 5 bases; unmatched junction bases: 6. The germline V gene encodes CDR1 SEHNR and CDR2 FQNEAQ (reference sequence). CDR3 bases: TGTGCCAGCAGCCCCCCGGGGAGGGACGAGCAGTACTTC. Its protein product is CASSPPGRDEQYF.

The chain combines TRBV20-1 with TRBJ1-2; a possible D gene is TRBD1 (5 bases). This CDR3 spans 11 amino acids. Germline CDR1 reads DFQATT; CDR2 reads SNEGSKA (reference sequence). Trimming shortened V by 3 bases and J by 5 bases, and 7 bases separated the two germline ends. The CDR3 protein is CSARTVYGYTF. The CDR3 DNA is TGCAGTGCTAGGACAGTTTATGGCTACACCTTC.

This clone is medium-sized within its sample. The rearrangement joins TRBV5-6 to TRBJ2-7; the match to TRBD1 covers 9 bases. The CDR3 has 15 residues. After removal of 0 bases from V and 3 bases from J, the junction contained 4 bases not matched to a gene. Germline values: CDR1 SGHDT, CDR2 YYEEEE. The CDR3 bases are TGTGCCAGCAGCTTGGGGGAGACAGGGGGCTACGAGCAGTACTTC. It encodes CASSLGETGGYEQYF.

The rearrangement joins TRBV5-1 to TRBJ2-5, with 10 bases matching TRBD1. From germline, CDR1 is SGHRS and CDR2 YFSETQ. The ends lost 3 bases at V and 5 bases at J; junction bases unmatched: 7. CDR3 length equals 15 residues. CDR3 loop: CASSWRQGAGETQYF. Written as DNA, the CDR3 is TGCGCCAGCAGCTGGCGACAGGGGGCTGGGGAGACCCAGTACTTC.

The V and J genes are TRBV27 and TRBJ2-5; 9 positions match TRBD1. V trimming: 7 bases; J trimming: 5 bases; junction bases outside the gene matches: 8. CDR3 size: 14 residues. From germline, CDR1 is MNHEY and CDR2 SMNVEV (reference sequence). In DNA, the CDR3 is TGTGCCAGCAACCCACAGGGGGCCGAGGAGACCCAGTACTTC. Translation: CASNPQGAEETQYF.

This chain joins TRBV5-6 and TRBJ2-2, with a possible D match to TRBD2 (5 bases). This CDR3 region has 14 residues. Per germline, CDR1 SGHDT and CDR2 YYEEEE. Trimming took off 4 bases at V and 0 bases at J, with 7 bases between the two ends. CDR3 sequence (DNA): TGTGCCAGCAGCACGGGAACGAACACCGGGGAGCTGTTTTTT. Translated: CASSTGTNTGELFF.

The chain links TRBV18 to TRBJ1-3; 7 bases fit TRBD1. The trim removed 3 bases at V and 0 bases at J, leaving 5 bases unmatched. CDR3 length: 16 residues. Per germline, CDR1 KGHSH and CDR2 LQKENI. The CDR3 DNA reads as TGTGCCAGCTCACCTTTCCAGGGGGGCTCTGGAAACACCATATATTTT. The encoded protein is CASSPFQGGSGNTIYF.

The chain recombines TRBV7-9 with TRBJ1-1; 8 nucleotides line up with TRBD1. CDR3 length: 14 amino acids. Germline V gene data show CDR1 as SEHNR and CDR2 as FQNEAQ (reference sequence). With V trimmed by 1 base and J by 5 bases, 3 bases remained unmatched. The CDR3 coding sequence is TGTGCCAGCAGCTTAGGCCGGGACAGGACTGAAGCTTTCTTT. Protein sequence: CASSLGRDRTEAFF. Full variable domain (remainder filled in from reference TRBV7-9 and TRBJ1-1): DTGVSQNPRHKITKRGQNVTFRCDPISEHNRLYWYRQTLGQGPEFLTYFQNEAQLEKSRLLSDRFSAERPKGSFSTLEIQRTEQGDSAMYLCASSLGRDRTEAFFGQGTRLTVV.

The sample holds one count of this clone. This chain uses TRBV6-6 with TRBJ1-2; D remains unclear. The CDR3 runs to 13 residues. Germline assignment: CDR1 MNHNY and CDR2 SVGAGI (reference sequence). V lost 6 bases to trimming and J lost 8 bases, with 16 bases between them. Written as DNA, the CDR3 is TGTGCCAGCAGCCCGGTGGGGAGCGGGGGCTACACCTTC. Its translation: CASSPVGSGGYTF.